The 17 T cell receptor beta chains presented below share a single source sample, sequenced in a study of blood T cells in healthy people across ages. Through a sample-barcoded 5' primer and a J-beta primer mix, a second PCR was run for 7 to 11 cycles. TCRdb processed the 5' RACE reads anew with MiXCR; each CDR3 protein has one entry. The sample has 1,300,000 or so distinct CDR3 sequences; almost 60% are singletons. What was sequenced was blood. The receptors originated from a man aged 18 to 35 in good health.

V is TRBV7-9 and J is TRBJ2-2, with D perhaps being TRBD1 or TRBD2 (6 bases each). Germline V CDR1 and CDR2: SEHNR, FQNEAQ (reference sequence). Trimming cost V 4 bases and J 7 bases, with 19 bases left between them. This CDR3 contains 16 residues. As DNA, the CDR3 is TGTGCCAGCAGCTCACCCGGGGGCCCCATTGTCGGGGAGCTGTTTTTT. Translation: CASSSPGGPIVGELFF.

This clonotype turned up a few times. CDR3 coding DNA: TGCGCCAGCAGTGTTGTCCCCGGCACAGATACGCAGTATTTT. Protein: CASSVVPGTDTQYF. J is TRBJ2-3 and V is TRBV10-1; D gene ambiguous. The CDR3 is made up of 14 amino acids. V dropped 4 bases and J dropped 1 base, with 9 bases sitting between them. Germline V lookup: CDR1 WNHNN, CDR2 SYGVQD (reference sequence).

This clonotype was recorded a few times. The chain joins TRBV27 to TRBJ2-5; TRBD1 agrees at 9 bases. The DNA end lines up better with TRBJ2-7; the J call may be wrong. The length of the CDR3 is 15 residues. Germline CDR1 reads MNHEY; CDR2 reads SMNVEV (reference sequence). CDR3 residues: CASSPYLGQGDEQYF. CDR3 in DNA: TGTGCCAGCAGTCCCTATCTGGGACAGGGCGACGAGCAGTACTTC.

The chain recombines TRBV6-2 or TRBV6-3 with TRBJ1-5; D unclear. Germline CDR1 reads MNHEY; CDR2 reads SVGEGT. The CDR3 has 13 residues. Trimming stripped 2 bases from V and 6 bases from J, with 8 bases between. The CDR3 coding sequence is TGTGCCAGCAGTTACCCGACCGGTCAGCCCCAGCATTTT. This gives the protein CASSYPTGQPQHF.

The chain uses TRBV7-9 and TRBJ2-5; D ambiguous. With 5 bases removed from V and 5 bases from J, the gap between germline ends came to 9 bases. CDR1 and CDR2 (germline): SEHNR, FQNEAQ (reference sequence). The CDR3 runs to 12 residues. CDR3 in amino acids: CASSPLDETQYF. The DNA of the CDR3 is TGTGCCAGCAGCCCCTTAGATGAGACCCAGTACTTC.

The chain links TRBV12-3 or TRBV12-4 to TRBJ2-7; 7 bases match TRBD1. The junction had 10 bases not matched to a gene; V was cut back by 8 bases and J by 0 bases. CDR3 length: 15 residues. The CDR3 reads CASGPRTGYSYEQYF. The CDR3 nucleotides are TGTGCCAGCGGCCCTCGGACAGGCTACTCCTACGAGCAGTACTTC.

As concerns this clonotype: An end of the junction does not agree with germline; a read error may underlie this. The chain carries TRBV29-1 and TRBJ2-7; D gene uncertain. The CDR3 spans 13 residues. Germline V gives CDR1 SQVTM, CDR2 ANQGSEA. The CDR3 nucleotides are TGCGGCGTTCCCGAGCCGTCCTCCTACGAGCAGTACTTC. Its protein product is CGVPEPSSYEQYF.

This clonotype has a handful of counts. The chain combines TRBV7-9 with TRBJ2-4; weak D call: TRBD2 (5 bases). The V end lost 6 bases, the J end lost 8 bases, and 14 bases lay between the germline ends. The V gene's germline CDR1 is SEHNR and CDR2 FQNEAQ (reference sequence). The CDR3 spans 13 residues. The DNA of the CDR3 is TGTGCCAGCAGACCCGAGGGAGTGTACATTCAGTACTTC. Protein sequence: CASRPEGVYIQYF.

The genes are TRBV29-1 and TRBJ2-3; D is uncertain. V was cut by 1 base and J by 0 bases, with 8 bases left in between. Germline V lookup: CDR1 SQVTM, CDR2 ANQGSEA. The CDR3 is 14 residues long. This CDR3 reads CSVEGRSSTDTQYF. The CDR3 DNA reads as TGCAGCGTTGAAGGTCGGTCGAGCACAGATACGCAGTATTTT.

This clonotype was found once. This chain uses TRBV12-3 or TRBV12-4 with TRBJ1-1, with D perhaps TRBD1 (5 bases). This CDR3 comprises 14 residues. Deletions cut 5 bases from V and 6 bases from J, with 16 bases between. The CDR3 DNA is TGTGCCAGCAGTGGGCGGGTGGGGGTCGCTGAAGCTTTCTTT. Translation gives CASSGRVGVAEAFF.

This clonotype was seen a few times. The chain joins TRBV20-1 to TRBJ2-7; 8 bases map to TRBD1. The V gene's germline CDR1 is DFQATT and CDR2 SNEGSKA (reference sequence). The V segment lost 3 bases and the J segment 0 bases; nucleotides outside the gene matches: 7. The CDR3 contains 15 residues. The CDR3 sequence is CSASRQGTPSYEQYF. The CDR3 region has the DNA TGCAGTGCTAGCCGACAGGGGACCCCCTCCTACGAGCAGTACTTC.

This clonotype was detected only a few times. Germline is not matched at one junction end, which may reflect a read error. The chain couples TRBV6-1 to TRBJ2-7; D is perhaps TRBD2 (6 bases). The CDR3 extends over 16 amino acids. Germline V gives CDR1 MNHNS, CDR2 SASEGT. The CDR3 here is CASTERGGKVSYEQYF. In nucleotides, the CDR3 is TGTGCCAGCACTGAACGGGGCGGGAAGGTTTCCTACGAGCAGTACTTC.

This clonotype was seen only a few times. The rearrangement links TRBV20-1 to TRBJ2-5; 7 nucleotides agree with TRBD2. The CDR3 loop spans 18 amino acids. With 0 bases clipped from V and 0 bases from J, the junction kept 13 bases outside the gene matches. Germline-derived CDR1 and CDR2 are DFQATT and SNEGSKA (reference sequence). The CDR3 nucleotides read TGCAGTGCTAGAGAGGCCGCCTCCGGGACTACGTACCAAGAGACCCAGTACTTC. This translates into CSAREAASGTTYQETQYF.

The gene calls are TRBV12-3 or TRBV12-4 and TRBJ1-1, with D maybe TRBD1 (5 bases). The ends were cut back, 10 bases at V and 1 base at J, with 16 bases in the middle. The CDR3 length is 14 residues. The CDR3 DNA is TGTGCCACCCAAGGGGCGACGAGGAACACTGAAGCTTTCTTT. Amino acid sequence: CATQGATRNTEAFF.

This clonotype was detected only a few times. This rearrangement joins TRBV7-9 to TRBJ2-1, with a weak D call TRBD2 (5 bases). The germline CDR1 and CDR2 sequences are SEHNR and FQNEAQ (reference sequence). Trimming took off 6 bases at V and 7 bases at J, with 16 bases between the two ends. This CDR3 spans 14 amino acids. This chain's CDR3 is CASSSAQGGNEQFF. DNA for the CDR3: TGTGCCAGCAGTTCAGCCCAAGGCGGGAATGAGCAGTTCTTC.

Many counts were recorded for this clonotype. The rearrangement uses TRBV7-9 and TRBJ2-5; D gene uncertain. The CDR3 spans 15 residues. Germline V lookup: CDR1 SEHNR, CDR2 FQNEAQ (reference sequence). Deletions cut 2 bases from V and 2 bases from J, with 12 bases between. CDR3 sequence reads: CASSLKSPGQETQYF. The CDR3, as DNA: TGTGCCAGCAGCTTAAAGTCGCCAGGTCAAGAGACCCAGTACTTC.

The CDR3 DNA reads TGTGCCAGCAGCATAAGGACAGAACCCTCCCGCAATGAGCAGTTCTTC. Translated, it gives CASSIRTEPSRNEQFF. J is TRBJ2-1 and V is TRBV21-1; TRBD1 is the table's D call and was not checked against the DNA. TRBV21-1 is flagged as a pseudogene. This CDR3 is 16 amino acids long.